The 8 T cell receptor beta chains below all came from one sample that was sequenced in a study of blood T cell repertoires in COVID-19 (dated by TCRdb to about 2020). Receptor libraries were prepared by the immunoSEQ multiplex PCR assay. As stored in TCRdb, this immuneACCESS dataset retains in-frame rearrangements with V and J assigned. A fraction of the clones does not appear; measured against another copy, unresolved V genes explain less than half of the discrepancy, and the remainder lacks a known reason. Here the sample has about 78,000 clones; 90% occur a single time. In total, the top ten clones hold roughly 4.5% of the sample. The sequencing sample was made of peripheral blood. Receptors were obtained from a woman of 80 years or more with active or convalescent COVID-19.

This clone was detected once. The CDR3, as DNA: TGCGCCAGCAGCCCGGGGGGAAGCTCTGGGGCCAACGTCCTGACTTTC. Translation: CASSPGGSSGANVLTF. V usage is TRBV5-1 and J usage is TRBJ2-6; 7 bases map to TRBD2. This CDR3 is 16 amino acids long. The germline CDR1 and CDR2 sequences are SGHRS and YFSETQ. V dropped 4 bases and J dropped 0; count of bases not matched to a gene: 4.

CDR3 amino acids: CASSPGTANTEAFF. Here the CDR3 DNA reads TGCGCCAGCAGTCCCGGGACAGCGAACACTGAAGCTTTCTTT. The rearrangement joins TRBV10-1 to TRBJ1-1; 7 positions agree with TRBD1. In germline, CDR1 is WNHNN, CDR2 SYGVQD (reference sequence). The V segment lost 5 bases and the J segment 1 base; nucleotides outside the gene matches: 4. The length of the CDR3 is 14 residues.

This clone is a singleton in its sample. The rearrangement links TRBV28 to TRBJ1-6; TRBD1 is a possible D gene (5 bases). V was pared by 6 bases and J by 5 bases, with 20 bases between. CDR3 length equals 17 residues. The V gene's germline CDR1 is MDHEN and CDR2 SYDVKM. DNA for the CDR3: TGTGCCAGCAGAGTGGGGGGAGCTAAGGGAAATAATTCACCCCTCCACTTT. It is translated as CASRVGGAKGNNSPLHF.

The chain is built from TRBV10-3 and TRBJ1-6; weak D call: TRBD1 (6 bases). Germline-derived CDR1 and CDR2 are ENHRY and SYGVKD. The V end was cut by 0 bases, the J end by 12 bases, with 9 bases between. This CDR3 is built from 13 residues. The CDR3 region has the DNA TGTGCCATCAGTGAGTCGGGGGGGCTACCCCTCCACTTT. Its translation is CAISESGGLPLHF.

This chain connects TRBV29-1 to TRBJ1-2, with D perhaps TRBD1 (6 bases). CDR3 length: 12 residues. V lost 2 bases, J lost 7 bases, and 11 bases lay in between. CDR1 and CDR2 from the germline V gene are SQVTM and ANQGSEA. The chain's CDR3 is CSVEQGMGGYTF. In nucleotides, the CDR3 is TGCAGCGTTGAACAGGGGATGGGTGGCTACACCTTC.

The chain couples TRBV6-2 or TRBV6-3 to TRBJ1-2, with a tentative D call TRBD1 (5 bases). The V gene lost 1 base and the J gene lost 5 bases, with 11 bases spanning the gap. The V gene's germline CDR1 is MNHEY and CDR2 SVGEGT. The CDR3 runs 14 residues. CDR3 sequence (DNA): TGTGCCAGCAGTTACTTGTCCAGGGAATATGGCTACACCTTC. Its protein product is CASSYLSREYGYTF.

The chain has TRBV10-3 and TRBJ1-2; 7 nucleotides agree with TRBD1. V lost 6 bases and J lost 0; bases outside the gene matches: 4. Per germline, CDR1 ENHRY and CDR2 SYGVKD. The CDR3 runs 14 residues. The CDR3 is CAIRGTETNYGYTF. In nucleotides, the CDR3 is TGTGCCATCAGGGGGACAGAGACTAACTATGGCTACACCTTC.

This clone was recorded once. V is TRBV4-2 and J is TRBJ2-6, with TRBD2 identical over 9 bases. The CDR3 has 19 residues. Germline values: CDR1 LGHNA, CDR2 YNFKEQ. Losses at the gene ends were 2 bases for V and 0 bases for J; bases not matched to a gene: 8. The CDR3 DNA reads as TGTGCCAGCAGCCAATCGTGGGGACTAGCACACTCTGGGGCCAACGTCCTGACTTTC. Translating it yields CASSQSWGLAHSGANVLTF.